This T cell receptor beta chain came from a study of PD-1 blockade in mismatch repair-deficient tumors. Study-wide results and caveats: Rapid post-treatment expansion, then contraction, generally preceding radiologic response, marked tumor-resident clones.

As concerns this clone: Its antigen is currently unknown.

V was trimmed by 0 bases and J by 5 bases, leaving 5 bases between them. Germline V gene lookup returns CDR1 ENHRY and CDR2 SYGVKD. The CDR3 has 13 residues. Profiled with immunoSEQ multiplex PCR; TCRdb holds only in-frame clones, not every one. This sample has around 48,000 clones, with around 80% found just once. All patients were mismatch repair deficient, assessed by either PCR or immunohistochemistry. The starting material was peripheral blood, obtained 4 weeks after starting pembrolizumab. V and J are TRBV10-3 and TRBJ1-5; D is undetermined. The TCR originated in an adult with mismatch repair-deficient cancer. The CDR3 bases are TGTGCCATCAGTGAGTCTTGGGATCAGCCCCAGCATTTT. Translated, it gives CAISESWDQPQHF.